This T cell receptor (beta chain) emerged from a study of blood T cell repertoires in COVID-19. Whole-study context: Samples came from the United States, Italy and Spain, spanning acute and convalescent COVID-19.

There are 13 residues in the CDR3. Germline CDR1 reads MNHEY; CDR2 reads SMNVEV (reference sequence). Trimming took off 6 bases at V and 4 bases at J, with 9 bases between the two ends. Profiled with immunoSEQ multiplex PCR; TCRdb holds only in-frame clones, not every one. The data contain over 250,000 clones, roughly 91% of them singletons. Sequencing was performed on peripheral blood. This clonotype was sampled from a woman in her 40s who had recovered from COVID-19. The gene calls are TRBV27 and TRBJ2-2; D gene uncertain. The CDR3 spells CASRTPGTGELFF. The CDR3 DNA reads TGTGCCAGCAGAACCCCGGGCACCGGGGAGCTGTTTTTT.